A selection of T cell receptor beta chains follows, all from one sample in a study of memory CD4+ T cells and cytomegalovirus serostatus. The repertoire was sequenced with immunoSEQ multiplex PCR; TCRdb's copy has only in-frame clones and lacks some. This sample yields some 95,000 clones, of which approximately 80% are seen a single time; about 3.6% belongs to the top ten. The material sequenced was memory CD4+ T cells from blood. The origin of the receptors is an adult in good health and CMV-seropositive. Each CDR3 is given with its conserved first and last residue. The D gene is left open where the match is weak. Not every row has a clone size; where given, it reads once, few, many or a size class.

TRBV7-9	NA	TRBJ1-1	NA	CASRPNSMTGLEAFF	TGTGCCAGCAGACCGAACTCGATGACGGGACTTGAAGCTTTCTTT
TRBV28	NA	TRBJ2-2	NA	CASSPRSLNTGELFF	TGTGCCAGCAGTCCCCGCTCTCTGAACACCGGGGAGCTGTTTTTT
TRBV9	NA	TRBJ2-5	NA	CASSVGGGQQETQYF	TGTGCCAGCAGCGTTGGGGGAGGCCAGCAAGAGACCCAGTACTTC
TRBV7-2	NA	TRBJ1-1	NA	CASSGQVNTEAFF	TGTGCCAGCAGCGGTCAGGTGAACACTGAAGCTTTCTTT
TRBV5-4	NA	TRBJ2-1	NA	CASSLDSGEQFF	TGTGCCAGCAGCTTGGACTCGGGTGAGCAGTTCTTC
TRBV6-1	TRBD2	TRBJ2-5	NA	CASRRTSGQETQYF	TGTGCCAGCCGCCGGACTAGCGGTCAAGAGACCCAGTACTTC
TRBV9	NA	TRBJ1-3	NA	CASSVKVGVSGNTIYF	TGTGCCAGCAGCGTCAAGGTCGGGGTCTCCGGAAACACCATATATTTT
TRBV25-1	TRBD1	TRBJ1-2	NA	CASSEIGQGGDYGYTF	TGTGCCAGCAGTGAGATCGGACAGGGGGGGGACTATGGCTACACCTTC
TRBV19	NA	TRBJ1-4	once	CASSPSANEKLFF	TGTGCCAGTAGCCCTTCTGCTAATGAAAAACTGTTTTTT
TRBV28	NA	TRBJ2-2	NA	CASAWGADTGELFF	TGTGCCAGCGCGTGGGGAGCGGACACCGGGGAGCTGTTTTTT
TRBV28	NA	TRBJ2-1	NA	CASRSVFPSYNEQFF	TGTGCCAGCAGGTCGGTTTTTCCCTCCTACAATGAGCAGTTCTTC
TRBV7-2	NA	TRBJ2-6	NA	CASSPGSGAGANVLTF	TGTGCCAGCAGCCCAGGGTCGGGGGCTGGGGCCAACGTCCTGACTTTC
TRBV5-6	NA	TRBJ2-2	NA	CASSLGRWAGELFF	TGTGCCAGCAGCCTTGGTAGGTGGGCCGGGGAGCTGTTTTTT
TRBV5-4	NA	TRBJ2-7	NA	CASSLASSASYEQYF	TGTGCCAGCAGCTTGGCCTCGTCAGCCTCCTACGAGCAGTACTTC
TRBV11-3	NA	TRBJ2-1	NA	CASSLVGSNEQFF	TGTGCCAGCAGCTTAGTTGGGTCCAATGAGCAGTTCTTC
TRBV5-1	TRBD2	TRBJ2-1	NA	CASSSPGLAGSNEQFF	TGCGCCAGCAGCTCTCCGGGACTAGCGGGCTCTAATGAGCAGTTCTTC
TRBV6-5	TRBD1	TRBJ1-2	NA	CASSWWQGVGYTF	TGTGCCAGCAGTTGGTGGCAGGGGGTTGGCTACACCTTC
TRBV29-1	NA	TRBJ2-1	NA	CSVEQFRERGNEQFF	TGCAGCGTTGAACAGTTTCGGGAGCGTGGGAATGAGCAGTTCTTC
TRBV2	NA	TRBJ1-1	NA	CASTVGNTEAFF	TGTGCCAGCACCGTAGGAAACACTGAAGCTTTCTTT
TRBV5-1	TRBD2	TRBJ2-3	once	CASRDLVGGADTQYF	TGCGCCAGCAGGGATCTTGTGGGAGGGGCAGATACGCAGTATTTT
TRBV11-1	NA	TRBJ2-3	NA	CASSLVLPSLTDTQYF	TGTGCCAGCAGCTTAGTTCTCCCAAGTTTAACAGATACGCAGTATTTT
TRBV9	NA	TRBJ1-5	NA	CASSATGKDNQPQHF	TGTGCCAGCAGCGCCACCGGGAAAGACAATCAGCCCCAGCATTTT
TRBV28	NA	TRBJ1-4	NA	CASSVRGWEKLFF	TGTGCCAGTTCGGTGAGGGGCTGGGAAAAACTGTTTTTT
TRBV5-1	TRBD1	TRBJ1-5	NA	CASSLGQGSNQPQHF	TGCGCCAGCAGCCTGGGACAGGGAAGCAATCAGCCCCAGCATTTT
TRBV5-1	TRBD2	TRBJ2-5	NA	CASSLGAGVVETQYF	TGCGCCAGCAGCTTGGGAGCGGGAGTAGTAGAGACCCAGTACTTC
TRBV2	NA	TRBJ1-1	few	CASTIQAMNTEAFF	TGTGCCAGTACTATACAGGCCATGAACACTGAAGCTTTCTTT
TRBV27	NA	TRBJ1-1	NA	CASIQGEGTPFF	TGTGCCAGCATCCAAGGTGAGGGGACGCCTTTCTTT
TRBV7-2	NA	TRBJ1-5	NA	CASSLAGQPQHF	TGTGCCAGCAGCTTAGCGGGCCAGCCCCAGCATTTT
TRBV7-6	TRBD2	TRBJ2-1	NA	CASSHTSGNRNEQFF	TGTGCCAGCAGCCATACTAGCGGGAACCGCAATGAGCAGTTCTTC
TRBV4-3	NA	TRBJ2-7	NA	CASSQAGGDEQYF	TGCGCCAGCAGCCAAGCGGGCGGAGACGAGCAGTACTTC
TRBV4-1	TRBD1	TRBJ2-7	NA	CASSRDPGQGNYEQYF	TGCGCCAGCAGCCGGGACCCGGGACAGGGAAACTACGAGCAGTACTTC
TRBV9	NA	TRBJ2-2	NA	CASSFDTSNTGELFF	TGTGCCAGCAGCTTCGACACCTCGAACACCGGGGAGCTGTTTTTT
TRBV5-6	TRBD1	TRBJ1-6	few	CASSSYTGGGSPLHF	TGTGCCAGCAGCTCATACACAGGGGGTGGTTCACCCCTCCACTTT
TRBV7-9	NA	TRBJ1-3	NA	CASTPIGNTIYF	TGTGCCAGCACCCCGATCGGAAACACCATATATTTT
TRBV2	TRBD2	TRBJ2-3	NA	CASTPGLAGRGDTQYF	TGTGCCAGCACCCCGGGACTAGCGGGACGGGGGGATACGCAGTATTTT
TRBV7-7	TRBD1	TRBJ2-2	NA	CASSTQTGSDGELFF	TGTGCTAGCAGCACCCAGACAGGGTCGGACGGGGAGCTGTTTTTT
TRBV5-6	NA	TRBJ1-2	NA	CASSLGLPSDYGYTF	TGTGCCAGCAGCTTGGGGCTTCCATCGGACTATGGCTACACCTTC
TRBV7-2	NA	TRBJ1-1	NA	CASNTNMNTEAFF	TGTGCCAGCAACACGAACATGAACACTGAAGCTTTCTTT
TRBV7-2	NA	TRBJ1-2	NA	CASSLWTEGYTF	TGTGCCAGCAGCCTGTGGACAGAAGGCTACACCTTC
TRBV29-1	TRBD1	TRBJ1-1	NA	CSGDETGGTEAFF	TGCAGCGGAGACGAGACAGGGGGCACTGAAGCTTTCTTT
TRBV2	TRBD1	TRBJ2-3	NA	CASSDRDRGDTQYF	TGTGCCAGCAGTGACCGGGACAGGGGTGATACGCAGTATTTT
TRBV5-1	NA	TRBJ2-5	NA	CASSLGAGEETQYF	TGCGCCAGCAGCTTGGGCGCAGGGGAGGAGACCCAGTACTTC
TRBV7-2	NA	TRBJ2-7	NA	CASSSTYGLYEQYF	TGTGCCAGCAGCTCAACGTACGGTTTGTACGAGCAGTACTTC
TRBV21-1	NA	TRBJ2-5	NA	CASSTGLAECGETQYF	TGTGCCAGCAGCACAGGACTAGCGGAGTGCGGCGAGACCCAGTACTTC
TRBV21-1	NA	TRBJ2-7	NA	CASSNNRGDSYEQYF	TGTGCCAGCAGCAATAACAGGGGCGACTCCTACGAGCAGTACTTC
TRBV5-4	NA	TRBJ1-3	few	CASSSKGGSGNTIYF	TGTGCCAGCAGCTCCAAAGGGGGATCCGGAAACACCATATATTTT
TRBV6-6	NA	TRBJ1-5	NA	CASSYSLPGPRHF	TGTGCCAGCAGTTACTCTTTACCGGGGCCCCGGCATTTT
TRBV5-1	NA	TRBJ2-2	few	CASSSGAGIGSTGELFF	TGCGCCAGCAGCTCGGGGGCAGGGATAGGGAGCACCGGGGAGCTGTTTTTT
TRBV6-9	NA	TRBJ2-7	NA	CASWRTVGIYEQYF	TGTGCCAGCTGGCGCACCGTGGGTATCTACGAGCAGTACTTC
TRBV4-2	NA	TRBJ2-2	NA	CASSQEPRADTGELFF	TGTGCCAGCAGCCAAGAACCTCGGGCGGACACCGGGGAGCTGTTTTTT
TRBV6-5	TRBD1	TRBJ2-7	NA	CASRNRDSSIEQYF	TGTGCCAGCAGAAACCGGGACAGCAGCATCGAGCAGTACTTC
TRBV28	NA	TRBJ2-2	NA	CASKPWGSMNTGELFF	TGTGCCAGCAAACCCTGGGGCAGTATGAACACCGGGGAGCTGTTTTTT
TRBV28	TRBD1	TRBJ2-7	NA	CASSLFTGGRRVYEQYF	TGTGCCAGCAGTTTATTTACAGGGGGCCGGCGGGTATACGAGCAGTACTTC
TRBV23-1	NA	TRBJ2-1	once	CASSSTAPALYNEQFF	TGCGCCAGCAGTTCAACGGCCCCAGCCCTTTACAATGAGCAGTTCTTC
TRBV7-2	NA	TRBJ1-2	NA	CASSYRGGPGYGYTF	TGTGCCAGCAGCTATCGGGGGGGGCCCGGCTATGGCTACACCTTC